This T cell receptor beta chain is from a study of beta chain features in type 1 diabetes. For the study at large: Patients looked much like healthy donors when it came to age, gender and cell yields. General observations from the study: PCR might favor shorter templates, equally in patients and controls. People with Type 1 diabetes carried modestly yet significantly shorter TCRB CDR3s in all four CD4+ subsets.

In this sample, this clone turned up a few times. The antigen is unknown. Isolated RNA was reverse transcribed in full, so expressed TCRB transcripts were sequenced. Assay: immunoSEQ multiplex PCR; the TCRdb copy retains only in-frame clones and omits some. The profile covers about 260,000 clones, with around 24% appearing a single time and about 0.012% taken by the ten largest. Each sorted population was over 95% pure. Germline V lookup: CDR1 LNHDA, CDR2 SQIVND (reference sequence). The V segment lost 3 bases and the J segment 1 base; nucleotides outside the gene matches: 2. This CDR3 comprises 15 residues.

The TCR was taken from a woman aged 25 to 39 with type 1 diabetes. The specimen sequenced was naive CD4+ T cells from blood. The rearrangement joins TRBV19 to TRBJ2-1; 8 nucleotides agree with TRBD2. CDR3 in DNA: TGTGCCAGTAGTATCGGCGGGAGGTCCTACAATGAGCAGTTCTTC. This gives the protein CASSIGGRSYNEQFF.